This section outlines one T cell receptor beta chain sequence together with its context. Antigen: not known. CDR3 length equals 15 residues. Germline V gene lookup returns CDR1 MDHEN and CDR2 SYDVKM. V lost 8 bases and J lost 2, with 16 bases in between. Rearranged V-D-J TRB sequences were amplified with a mixed TRB-A/B primer pool. TCRdb re-called the multiplex PCR reads through MiXCR, storing one row per CDR3 protein. The sample has around 6,200 distinct CDR3 sequences, 25% to 35% seen once. The template was genomic DNA from peripheral blood, not RNA. The data originate from a study of T cell repertoires in aging, cancer and after chemotherapy. The wider study: Six age groups, ranging from 30 or younger to 70 or older, included the donors. Patients with chronic lymphocytic leukemia were sampled before and after fludarabine- or bendamustine-based chemotherapy.

Overall study findings and caveats: In cancer patients, declining TCR diversity with age involved lost richness and lost evenness. Median generation probability rose over the chemotherapy interval in each cancer cohort, suggesting rebound thymic output.

V usage is TRBV28 and J usage is TRBJ1-5; maybe TRBD1 (5 bases). The sample taken for sequencing was blood. The source is a human donor with a blood cancer. The CDR3 DNA follows: TGTGCCAGCGCCGTTGGAGCGGGGGGCAATCAGCCCCAGCATTTT. Protein: CASAVGAGGNQPQHF.